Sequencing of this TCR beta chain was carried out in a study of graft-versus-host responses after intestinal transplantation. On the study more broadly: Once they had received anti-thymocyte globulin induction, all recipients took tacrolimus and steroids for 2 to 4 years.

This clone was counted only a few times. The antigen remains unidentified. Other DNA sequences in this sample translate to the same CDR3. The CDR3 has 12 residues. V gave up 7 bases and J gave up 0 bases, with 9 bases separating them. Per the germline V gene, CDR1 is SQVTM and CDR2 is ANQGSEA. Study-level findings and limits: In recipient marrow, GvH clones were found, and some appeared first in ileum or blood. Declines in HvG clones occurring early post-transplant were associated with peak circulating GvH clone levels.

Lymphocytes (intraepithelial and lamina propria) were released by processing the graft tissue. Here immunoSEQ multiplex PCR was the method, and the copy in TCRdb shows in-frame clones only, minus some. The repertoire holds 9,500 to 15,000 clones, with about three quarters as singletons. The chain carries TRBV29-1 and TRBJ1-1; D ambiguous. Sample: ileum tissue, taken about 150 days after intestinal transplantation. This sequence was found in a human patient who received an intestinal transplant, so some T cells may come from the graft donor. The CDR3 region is CSAGGMNTEAFF. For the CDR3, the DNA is TGCAGCGCCGGAGGTATGAACACTGAAGCTTTCTTT.